These 18 T cell receptor beta chains were sequenced from one sample in a study of T cell responses to AZD1222 COVID-19 vaccine. Measured with immunoSEQ multiplex PCR; TCRdb has only the in-frame clones, and not every one. The profile shows about 140,000 clones, 88% of them singletons. Sequenced material: peripheral blood, taken 28 days after the second dose of the MenACWY control vaccine. These TCRs come from an adult who received the MenACWY meningococcal vaccine as a control.

V is TRBV12-5 and J is TRBJ1-4, with a tentative D call TRBD1 (5 bases). The CDR3 is 17 residues long. CDR1 is LGHNT, CDR2 FRNRAP, per germline. V shed 4 bases and J shed 0 bases, with 15 bases lying between them. The CDR3: CASGSADPGPTNEKLFF. The CDR3 DNA reads as TGTGCTAGTGGTTCGGCAGACCCGGGACCAACTAATGAAAAACTGTTTTTT.

The V call is TRBV5-6, the J call TRBJ1-1; possibly TRBD1 for D (5 bases). The CDR3 spans 14 residues. The germline V and J ends were trimmed by 1 base and 0 bases, with 7 bases remaining between them. Germline V CDR1 and CDR2: SGHDT, YYEEEE. The DNA for the CDR3 is TGTGCCAGCAGCTTGACAGGATTGAACACTGAAGCTTTCTTT. This encodes CASSLTGLNTEAFF.

This sequence joins TRBV24-1 and TRBJ2-1, with 13 bases identical to TRBD2. V gave up 3 bases and J gave up 5 bases; unmatched junction bases: 3. Germline CDR1 and CDR2: KGHDR and SFDVKD. The CDR3 contains 16 residues. The CDR3 region has the DNA TGTGCCACCAGTGATCCGGGACTAGCGGGAAACAATGAGCAGTTCTTC. Translating it yields CATSDPGLAGNNEQFF.

The chain combines TRBV18 with TRBJ2-2; tentatively, D is TRBD2 (8 bases). Germline CDR1 KGHSH, CDR2 LQKENI. This CDR3 spans 15 amino acids. V lost 4 bases and J 7 bases, leaving 16 bases between the germline ends. This CDR3 is CASSRREGADGELFF. In DNA, the CDR3 is TGTGCCAGCTCACGCCGGGAGGGGGCCGACGGGGAGCTGTTTTTT.

The gene calls are TRBV5-1 and TRBJ1-1; D gene unclear. The CDR3 is 13 residues long. Germline V CDR1 and CDR2: SGHRS, YFSETQ. Trimming cost V 3 bases and J 1 base, with 7 bases left between them. This chain's CDR3 is CASSYTGNTEAFF. The CDR3 nucleotides are TGCGCCAGCAGCTATACGGGGAACACTGAAGCTTTCTTT. Full variable domain (outside the CDR3, taken from reference TRBV5-1 and TRBJ1-1): KAGVTQTPRYLIKTRGQQVTLSCSPISGHRSVSWYQQTPGQGLQFLFEYFSETQRNKGNFPGRFSGRQFSNSRSEMNVSTLELGDSALYLCASSYTGNTEAFFGQGTRLTVV.

The chain uses TRBV7-2 and TRBJ2-1; D perhaps matches TRBD1 (6 bases). The V gene lost 8 bases and the J gene lost 2 bases, with 10 bases spanning the gap. There are 13 residues in the CDR3. Germline V lookup: CDR1 SGHTA, CDR2 FQGNSA. The CDR3: CASGAGAYNEQFF. For the CDR3, the DNA is TGTGCCAGCGGGGCAGGGGCCTACAATGAGCAGTTCTTC.

The genes are TRBV5-8 and TRBJ1-5; no clear D. Trimming shortened V by 1 base and J by 10 bases, and 9 bases separated the two germline ends. Germline CDR1 and CDR2: SGHTS and YDEGEE. This CDR3 has 12 amino acids. CDR3 sequence: CASSLTYGPQHF. The CDR3 DNA follows: TGTGCCAGCAGCTTGACGTATGGACCCCAGCATTTT.

J is TRBJ2-7 and V is TRBV7-9, with D tentatively TRBD1 or TRBD2 (5 bases each). The CDR3 is 16 amino acids. The ends were cut back, 5 bases at V and 0 bases at J, with 17 bases in the middle. In germline, CDR1 is SEHNR, CDR2 FQNEAQ (reference sequence). CDR3 sequence reads: CASSQRGDAYSYEQYF. The CDR3 region has the DNA TGTGCCAGCAGCCAGAGAGGGGACGCTTACTCCTACGAGCAGTACTTC.

The table lists this clone with a few counts. Other DNA sequences in this specimen translate into the identical CDR3. V gene TRBV20-1 combines with J gene TRBJ1-1; a possible D gene is TRBD1 (6 bases). From germline, CDR1 is DFQATT and CDR2 SNEGSKA (reference sequence). The V end lost 3 bases, the J end lost 8 bases, and 10 bases lay between the germline ends. The CDR3 length is 11 residues. Written as DNA, the CDR3 is TGCAGTGCTAGCAGGGGAGAAGAAGCTTTCTTT. Protein product: CSASRGEEAFF.

V gene TRBV27 combines with J gene TRBJ1-6; D might be TRBD1 (5 bases). CDR1 and CDR2 from the germline V gene are MNHEY and SMNVEV (reference sequence). Trimming shortened V by 2 bases and J by 7 bases, and 12 bases separated the two germline ends. The CDR3 sequence is 15 residues long. Here the CDR3 reads CASSLGGVGNSPLHF. The CDR3 DNA is TGTGCCAGCAGTTTAGGGGGGGTTGGGAATTCACCCCTCCACTTT.

CDR3 sequence reads: CASSAPSGGVLYNEQFF. The CDR3 nucleotides are TGTGCCAGCAGCGCCCCTAGCGGGGGGGTCCTCTACAATGAGCAGTTCTTC. The rearrangement uses TRBV7-9 and TRBJ2-1, with TRBD2 identical over 12 bases. The V segment lost 5 bases and the J segment 3 bases; nucleotides outside the gene matches: 8. The CDR3 is made up of 17 amino acids. The germline CDR1 and CDR2 sequences are SEHNR and FQNEAQ (reference sequence).

The chain joins TRBV6-5 to TRBJ2-7; TRBD1 agrees at 9 bases. The ends lost 7 bases at V and 4 bases at J; junction bases unmatched: 5. CDR1 is MNHEY, CDR2 SVGAGI, per germline. CDR3 length equals 13 residues. The CDR3 region is CASTYGQGYEQYF. The CDR3 region has the DNA TGTGCCAGCACCTACGGACAGGGGTACGAGCAGTACTTC.

This clone has just a few counts. The chain employs TRBV14 and TRBJ2-7, with 14 bases aligning to TRBD2. CDR1 SGHDN and CDR2 FVKESK come from the germline V gene. This CDR3 contains 16 residues. Trimming removed 4 bases from V and 6 bases from J; junction bases left unmatched: 8. The CDR3 loop reads CASSPAGLAGGSEQYF. The CDR3 DNA reads as TGTGCCAGCAGCCCGGCCGGACTAGCGGGAGGATCCGAGCAGTACTTC.

This chain joins TRBV7-2 and TRBJ1-1; 8 bases agree with TRBD1. The V and J ends lost 6 bases and 2 bases, in that order; junction bases with no gene match: 5. This CDR3 comprises 14 residues. Germline V gives CDR1 SGHTA, CDR2 FQGNSA. The CDR3 here is CASRHRGINTEAFF. The CDR3 DNA sequence: TGTGCCAGCAGACACAGGGGGATCAACACTGAAGCTTTCTTT.

The chain combines TRBV6-2 or TRBV6-3 with TRBJ2-5; 7 bases align to TRBD1. Germline V gene lookup returns CDR1 MNHEY and CDR2 SVGEGT. V lost 0 bases and J lost 7; bases outside the gene matches: 11. This CDR3 is built from 16 residues. The CDR3: CASSYSKQGTVVTQYF. CDR3 coding DNA: TGTGCCAGCAGTTACTCGAAACAGGGGACCGTCGTGACCCAGTACTTC.

V is TRBV18 and J is TRBJ1-1, with 7 positions matching TRBD1. Trimming at V came to 5 bases and at J to 0 bases, leaving 9 bases not matched to a gene. The CDR3 consists of 16 residues. Germline lookup yields CDR1 KGHSH and CDR2 LQKENI. CDR3 in DNA: TGTGCCAGCTCAAAGACCCGGGACAGCTTGAACACTGAAGCTTTCTTT. Amino acid sequence: CASSKTRDSLNTEAFF.

V and J are TRBV6-5 and TRBJ2-1; D gene unclear. The V gene lost 6 bases and the J gene lost 0 bases, with 6 bases spanning the gap. The CDR3 length is 13 residues. Germline CDR1 is MNHEY and CDR2 is SVGAGI. As DNA, the CDR3 is TGTGCCAGCAGCGGATACTCCTACAATGAGCAGTTCTTC. It yields the protein CASSGYSYNEQFF.

The chain is built from TRBV7-2 and TRBJ2-1, with TRBD2 identical over 12 bases. The CDR3 is made up of 19 amino acids. CDR1 SGHTA and CDR2 FQGNSA come from the germline V gene. V was pared by 5 bases and J by 1 base, with 12 bases of the junction left unmatched. CDR3 region: CASSISSSGGAGSYNEQFF. As DNA, the CDR3 is TGTGCCAGCAGCATCTCTTCTAGCGGGGGGGCTGGGTCCTACAATGAGCAGTTCTTC.